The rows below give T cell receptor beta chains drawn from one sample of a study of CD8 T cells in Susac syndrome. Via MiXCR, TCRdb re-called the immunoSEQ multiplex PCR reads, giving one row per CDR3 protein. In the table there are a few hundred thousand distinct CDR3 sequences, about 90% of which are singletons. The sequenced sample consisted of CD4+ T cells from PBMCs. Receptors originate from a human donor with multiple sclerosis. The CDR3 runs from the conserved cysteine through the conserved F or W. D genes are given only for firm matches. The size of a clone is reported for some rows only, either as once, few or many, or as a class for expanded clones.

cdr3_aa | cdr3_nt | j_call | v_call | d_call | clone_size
CASSPQAINQPQHF | TGTGCCAGCAGCCCACAGGCCATCAATCAGCCCCAGCATTTT | TRBJ1-5 | TRBV2 | - | -
CASSRTSFEQYF | TGTGCCAGCTCGCGGACTAGCTTCGAGCAGTACTTC | TRBJ2-7 | TRBV6-5 | TRBD2 | -
CASSLVLAGAADTQYF | TGTGCCAGCAGCTTAGTGCTGGCGGGAGCGGCAGATACGCAGTATTTT | TRBJ2-3 | TRBV7-9 | TRBD2 | -
CSVLAEETQYF | TGCAGCGTACTAGCGGAGGAGACCCAGTACTTC | TRBJ2-5 | TRBV29-1 | TRBD2 | -
CASSRGQGTGNTIYF | TGTGCCAGCAGCCGAGGACAGGGTACTGGAAACACCATATATTTT | TRBJ1-3 | TRBV7-6 | TRBD1 | -
CASSLDRDQPQHF | TGTGCCAGCAGCCTCGACAGGGATCAGCCCCAGCATTTT | TRBJ1-5 | TRBV3-1 | TRBD1 | -
CASSFRAMMFATNEKLFF | TGTGCCAGCAGCTTCCGGGCCATGATGTTCGCAACTAATGAAAAACTGTTTTTT | TRBJ1-4 | TRBV7-9 | - | -
CASSQFLTEYEAFF | TGCGCCAGCAGCCAATTTCTGACGGAATATGAAGCTTTCTTT | TRBJ1-1 | TRBV4-3 | - | -
CSVEGSVGQVKQETQYF | TGCAGCGTTGAAGGAAGTGTGGGACAGGTGAAACAAGAGACCCAGTACTTC | TRBJ2-5 | TRBV29-1 | TRBD1 | -
CSTAASGRYEQFF | TGCAGTACCGCGGCTAGCGGGAGATATGAGCAGTTCTTC | TRBJ2-1 | TRBV20-1 | TRBD2 | -
CASSHGGRTAEAFF | TGTGCCAGCAGTCATGGTGGGCGGACCGCTGAAGCTTTCTTT | TRBJ1-1 | TRBV9 | - | -
CASTTDTEAFF | TGTGCCAGCACCACAGACACTGAAGCTTTCTTT | TRBJ1-1 | TRBV7-9 | - | -
CASSTSRYEQYF | TGTGCCAGCAGCACAAGTAGGTACGAGCAGTACTTC | TRBJ2-7 | TRBV21-1 | - | few
CASSARSLTGELFF | TGTGCCAGCAGTGCGCGAAGTCTTACCGGGGAGCTGTTTTTT | TRBJ2-2 | TRBV27 | - | -
CASSLVRLAGAETQYF | TGTGCTAGCAGCTTAGTGAGACTAGCGGGAGCAGAGACCCAGTACTTC | TRBJ2-5 | TRBV7-7 | TRBD2 | -
CASSENFWQQSGQFF | TGTGCCAGCAGTGAGAATTTCTGGCAGCAGAGCGGGCAGTTCTTC | TRBJ2-1 | TRBV6-1 | - | -
CASSLGGRSGRYEQYF | TGTGCCAGCAGCTTAGGGGGTCGTAGCGGGAGATACGAGCAGTACTTC | TRBJ2-7 | TRBV7-2 | TRBD2 | -
CASSYFARAENIQYF | TGTGCCAGCAGTTACTTTGCCAGGGCTGAGAACATTCAGTACTTC | TRBJ2-4 | TRBV6-2/TRBV6-3 | - | -
CASSHSKRGSNTGELFF | TGTGCCAGCAGCCACTCCAAGCGGGGTTCTAACACCGGGGAGCTGTTTTTT | TRBJ2-2 | TRBV3-1 | TRBD2 | -
CASSTGPYTEAFF | TGTGCCAGTAGTACGGGACCTTACACTGAAGCTTTCTTT | TRBJ1-1 | TRBV19 | - | -
CASVSTGGTDTQYF | TGTGCTAGTGTGTCGACAGGGGGCACAGATACGCAGTATTTT | TRBJ2-3 | TRBV12-5 | TRBD1 | once
CASTLDRASNTGELFF | TGTGCCAGCACCTTGGACAGGGCGTCGAACACCGGGGAGCTGTTTTTT | TRBJ2-2 | TRBV7-9 | TRBD1 | once
CSARVGGASKQFF | TGCAGTGCTAGAGTGGGCGGGGCCAGTAAGCAGTTCTTC | TRBJ2-1 | TRBV20-1 | - | once
CATSDRLAGAYNEQFF | TGTGCCACCAGTGACCGACTAGCGGGGGCATACAATGAGCAGTTCTTC | TRBJ2-1 | TRBV24-1 | TRBD2 | -
CSVRVGVTIYF | TGCAGCGTGAGGGTTGGCGTGACCATATATTTT | TRBJ1-3 | TRBV29-1 | - | -
CASSPQQGARGEKLFF | TGTGCCAGCTCGCCCCAACAGGGGGCACGTGGTGAAAAACTGTTTTTT | TRBJ1-4 | TRBV18 | TRBD1 | -
CASRTTVNTEAFF | TGTGCCAGCAGGACGACGGTGAACACTGAAGCTTTCTTT | TRBJ1-1 | TRBV2 | - | -
CASSYGPGVNQPQHF | TGTGCCAGCAGCTACGGGCCGGGGGTCAATCAGCCCCAGCATTTT | TRBJ1-5 | TRBV7-9 | - | -
CASTPRTDSRSYEQYF | TGTGCCAGCACCCCTCGGACGGACAGCCGCTCCTACGAGCAGTACTTC | TRBJ2-7 | TRBV6-1 | - | -
CASRAGNDTGYTF | TGTGCCAGCAGGGCCGGAAACGATACCGGCTACACCTTC | TRBJ1-2 | TRBV6-5 | - | -
CASSDKGQGNYGYTF | TGTGCCAGTAGCGATAAGGGACAGGGTAACTATGGCTACACCTTC | TRBJ1-2 | TRBV19 | TRBD1 | -
CASSFGGPVLSGNTIYF | TGTGCCAGCAGCTTTGGGGGACCGGTTCTCTCTGGAAACACCATATATTTT | TRBJ1-3 | TRBV5-6 | - | -
CASSSAFGPYEQYF | TGTGCCAGCAGCTCCGCGTTTGGCCCCTACGAGCAGTACTTC | TRBJ2-7 | TRBV7-2 | - | -
CASSYGTSLGGELFF | TGTGCCAGCAGTTACGGGACTTCGCTTGGCGGGGAGCTGTTTTTT | TRBJ2-2 | TRBV6-2/TRBV6-3 | - | -
CASSYSVSESPLHF | TGTGCCAGCAGTTACTCGGTCAGTGAGTCACCCCTCCACTTT | TRBJ1-6 | TRBV6-5 | - | once
CASSSVTSGRALHEQYF | TGTGCCAGCAGCTCCGTTACTAGCGGGAGGGCCCTCCACGAGCAGTACTTC | TRBJ2-7 | TRBV7-2 | TRBD2 | -
CSVEDLGQRGRYF | TGCAGCGTTGAAGATCTTGGCCAGAGAGGGAGGTACTTC | TRBJ2-7 | TRBV29-1 | - | -
CASSQSLQGVEYEQYF | TGCGCCAGCAGTCAATCGCTCCAGGGGGTCGAATACGAGCAGTACTTC | TRBJ2-7 | TRBV23-1 | TRBD1 | -
CASRAPGGRNTIYF | TGTGCCAGCAGGGCCCCCGGAGGGAGAAACACCATATATTTT | TRBJ1-3 | TRBV6-5 | - | -
CASRKGQGANQPQHF | TGTGCCAGCAGAAAGGGACAGGGGGCGAATCAGCCCCAGCATTTT | TRBJ1-5 | TRBV7-2 | TRBD1 | -
CASSQDLYNSPLHF | TGTGCCAGCAGCCAAGACCTCTATAATTCACCCCTCCACTTT | TRBJ1-6 | TRBV3-1 | - | -
CASSLVPGGRGEQYF | TGTGCCAGCAGTTTAGTACCGGGAGGAAGAGGCGAGCAGTACTTC | TRBJ2-7 | TRBV12-3/TRBV12-4 | TRBD2 | -
CASSLFSAGTSVDEQYF | TGCGCCAGCAGCTTGTTTTCGGCCGGGACTAGCGTGGACGAGCAGTACTTC | TRBJ2-7 | TRBV5-1 | TRBD2 | -
CSVGRQGYNEQFF | TGCAGCGTTGGGCGACAGGGATACAATGAGCAGTTCTTC | TRBJ2-1 | TRBV29-1 | TRBD1 | -
CASSPWSGRTYNEQFF | TGTGCCAGCAGCCCGTGGAGCGGGAGGACCTACAATGAGCAGTTCTTC | TRBJ2-1 | TRBV7-3 | TRBD2 | -
CASSWDPTGRAFF | TGTGCCAGCAGTTGGGACCCTACGGGGCGGGCTTTCTTT | TRBJ1-1 | TRBV12-3/TRBV12-4 | - | -
CASNRLSTGTYEQYF | TGTGCCAGCAATCGACTCTCGACAGGGACGTACGAGCAGTACTTC | TRBJ2-7 | TRBV6-5 | TRBD1 | once
CSAKTSGRLYEQYF | TGCAGTGCTAAAACTAGCGGGAGACTCTACGAGCAGTACTTC | TRBJ2-7 | TRBV20-1 | TRBD2 | -
CASSTQGEIEQFF | TGTGCCAGCAGCACCCAAGGGGAGATTGAGCAGTTCTTC | TRBJ2-1 | TRBV21-1 | - | -
CASSFSGLAAYNEQFF | TGTGCCAGCAGCTTCTCGGGACTAGCGGCTTACAATGAGCAGTTCTTC | TRBJ2-1 | TRBV7-2 | TRBD2 | -
CASSPGLAGVADTQYF | TGTGCTAGCAGCCCGGGACTAGCGGGAGTGGCAGATACGCAGTATTTT | TRBJ2-3 | TRBV7-7 | TRBD2 | -
CAVSGGAPNQPQHF | TGTGCCGTCAGTGGGGGGGCCCCCAATCAGCCCCAGCATTTT | TRBJ1-5 | TRBV7-8 | - | -
CASTSGAEVGGTQYF | TGTGCCAGCACCTCGGGGGCGGAAGTGGGTGGAACGCAGTATTTT | TRBJ2-3 | TRBV12-3/TRBV12-4 | - | -
CASGGQGRETQYF | TGTGCCAGCGGGGGACAGGGTCGGGAGACCCAGTACTTC | TRBJ2-5 | TRBV4-2 | TRBD1 | -
CASSRLLADNEQFF | TGTGCCAGCAGCCGGTTACTAGCGGACAATGAGCAGTTCTTC | TRBJ2-1 | TRBV4-2 | TRBD2 | -
CASSVSGQVNTEAFF | TGTGCCAGCAGCGTTTCGGGACAGGTTAACACTGAAGCTTTCTTT | TRBJ1-1 | TRBV9 | TRBD1 | -
CASSTGTFTYEQYF | TGTGCCAGCAGTACCGGGACTTTCACCTACGAGCAGTACTTC | TRBJ2-7 | TRBV2 | - | -
CSVDSGQGGTTF | TGCAGCGTTGATTCGGGACAGGGAGGGACCACCTTC | TRBJ1-2 | TRBV29-1 | TRBD1 | -
CASSLTGQALKLFF | TGTGCCAGCAGCCTCACTGGACAGGCCCTAAAACTGTTTTTT | TRBJ1-4 | TRBV7-9 | TRBD1 | -
CASSTSINQPQHF | TGTGCCAGTAGTACTTCCATTAATCAGCCCCAGCATTTT | TRBJ1-5 | TRBV19 | - | -